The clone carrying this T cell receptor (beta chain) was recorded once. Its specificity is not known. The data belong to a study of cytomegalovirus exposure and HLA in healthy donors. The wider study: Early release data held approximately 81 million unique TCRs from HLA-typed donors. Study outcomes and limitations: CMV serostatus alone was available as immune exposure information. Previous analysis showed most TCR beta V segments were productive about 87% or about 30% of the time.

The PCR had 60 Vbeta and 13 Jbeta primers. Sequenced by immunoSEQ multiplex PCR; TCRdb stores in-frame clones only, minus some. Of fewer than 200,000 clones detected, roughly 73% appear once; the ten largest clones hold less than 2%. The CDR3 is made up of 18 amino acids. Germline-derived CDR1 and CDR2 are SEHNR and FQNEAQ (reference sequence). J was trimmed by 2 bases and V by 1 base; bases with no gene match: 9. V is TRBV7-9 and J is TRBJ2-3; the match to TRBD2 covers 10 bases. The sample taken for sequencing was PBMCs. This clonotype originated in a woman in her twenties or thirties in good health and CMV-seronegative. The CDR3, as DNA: TGTGCCAGCAGCTTAGTTTCTAGCGGGAGAAGCTTCACAGATACGCAGTATTTT. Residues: CASSLVSSGRSFTDTQYF.